The clone carrying this T cell receptor beta chain was counted once. This sample is drawn from a study of blood T cell repertoires in COVID-19. Study details: The origin of the acute and convalescent COVID-19 samples was the United States, Italy and Spain. In each case, the material was cDNA or gDNA derived from T cells, B-cell-depleted T cells, or PBMCs.

Original data processing: It was from reference gene primer amplification that nucleated cell counts were estimated. Libraries were prepared by immunoSEQ multiplex PCR; TCRdb keeps only in-frame clonotypes and omits some of them. That table furnishes V, J and clone size, whereas the DNA furnished D and trimming. The sample records roughly 250,000 clones, roughly nine tenths being singletons. Trimming left V 0 bases short and J 1 base short, with 6 bases between. Germline V gene sequence: CDR1 MNHNS, CDR2 SASEGT. The CDR3 is 14 amino acids. The specimen was peripheral blood. The chain combines TRBV6-1 with TRBJ1-1; D gene uncertain. The sequence derives from a man aged 55 to 70 who had recovered from COVID-19. Written as DNA, the CDR3 is TGTGCCAGCAGTGAAGCCAGAACGAACACTGAAGCTTTCTTT. Residues: CASSEARTNTEAFF.